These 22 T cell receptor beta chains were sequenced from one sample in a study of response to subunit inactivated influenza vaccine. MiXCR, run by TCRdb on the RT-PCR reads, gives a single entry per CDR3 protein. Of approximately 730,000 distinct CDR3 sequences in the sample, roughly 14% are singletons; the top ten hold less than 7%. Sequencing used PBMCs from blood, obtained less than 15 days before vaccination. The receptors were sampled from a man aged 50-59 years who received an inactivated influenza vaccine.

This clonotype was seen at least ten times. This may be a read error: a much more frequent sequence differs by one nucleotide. CDR3 sequence (DNA): TGTGCCAGCAGCTCGGACAATGAGCAGTTCTTC. Translation gives CASSSDNEQFF. The chain employs TRBV5-1 and TRBJ2-1; no definite D call. The germline V gene encodes CDR1 SGHRS and CDR2 YFSETQ. This CDR3 contains 11 residues.

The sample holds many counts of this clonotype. Here the CDR3 DNA reads TGTGCCAGCAGCAAGGGACTAGCGGGCTACAATGAGCAGTTCTTC. Its protein is CASSKGLAGYNEQFF. This chain joins TRBV11-2 and TRBJ2-1; 12 positions agree with TRBD2. Germline CDR1 is SGHAT and CDR2 is FQNNGV. Losses at the gene ends were 5 bases for V and 3 bases for J; bases not matched to a gene: 2. The CDR3 has 15 residues.

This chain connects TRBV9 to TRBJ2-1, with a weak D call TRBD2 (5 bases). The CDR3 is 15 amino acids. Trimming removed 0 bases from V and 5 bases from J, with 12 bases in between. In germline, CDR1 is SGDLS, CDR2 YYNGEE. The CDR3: CASSVGGSSNNEQFF. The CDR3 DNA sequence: TGTGCCAGCAGCGTAGGGGGATCTAGCAACAATGAGCAGTTCTTC. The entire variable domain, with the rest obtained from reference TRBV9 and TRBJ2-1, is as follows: DSGVTQTPKHLITATGQRVTLRCSPRSGDLSVYWYQQSLDQGLQFLIQYYNGEERAKGNILERFSAQQFPDLHSELNLSSLELGDSALYFCASSVGGSSNNEQFFGPGTRLTVL.

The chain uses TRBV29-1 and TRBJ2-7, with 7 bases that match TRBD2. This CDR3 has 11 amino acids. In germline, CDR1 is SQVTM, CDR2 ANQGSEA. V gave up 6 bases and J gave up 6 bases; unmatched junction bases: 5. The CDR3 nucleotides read TGCAGCGTAGCGGGAATGGGCGAGCAGTACTTC. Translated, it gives CSVAGMGEQYF.

The CDR3 DNA is TGTGCCAGCAGCTTAGCGCCGGGACAGCAAGAGACCCAGTACTTC. Translating gives CASSLAPGQQETQYF. This sequence joins TRBV7-2 and TRBJ2-5; TRBD1 aligns across 7 bases. Germline CDR1 reads SGHTA; CDR2 reads FQGNSA. The trim removed 0 bases at V and 2 bases at J, leaving 3 bases unmatched. This CDR3 has 15 residues.

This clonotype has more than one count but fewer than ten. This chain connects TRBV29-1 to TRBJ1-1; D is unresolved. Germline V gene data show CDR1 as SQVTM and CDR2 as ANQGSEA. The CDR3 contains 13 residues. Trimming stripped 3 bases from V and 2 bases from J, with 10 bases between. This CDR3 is CSVEGYGNTEAFF. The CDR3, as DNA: TGCAGCGTTGAGGGGTATGGAAACACTGAAGCTTTCTTT. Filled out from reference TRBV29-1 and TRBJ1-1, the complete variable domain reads SAVISQKPSRDICQRGTSLTIQCQVDSQVTMMFWYRQQPGQSLTLIATANQGSEATYESGFVIDKFPISRPNLTFSTLTVSNMSPEDSSIYLCSVEGYGNTEAFFGQGTRLTVV.

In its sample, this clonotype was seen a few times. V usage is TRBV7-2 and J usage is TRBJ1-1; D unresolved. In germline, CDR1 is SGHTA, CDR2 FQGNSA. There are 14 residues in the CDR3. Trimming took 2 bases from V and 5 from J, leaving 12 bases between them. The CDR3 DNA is TGTGCCAGCAGCTTATCGGTGACAAAGACTGAAGCTTTCTTT. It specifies CASSLSVTKTEAFF.

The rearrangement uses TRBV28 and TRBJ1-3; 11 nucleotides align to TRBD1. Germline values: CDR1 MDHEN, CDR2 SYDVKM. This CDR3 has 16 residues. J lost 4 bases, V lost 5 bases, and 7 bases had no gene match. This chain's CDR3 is CASSPGQGAAGNTIYF. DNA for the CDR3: TGTGCCAGCAGTCCTGGACAGGGGGCGGCCGGAAACACCATATATTTT.

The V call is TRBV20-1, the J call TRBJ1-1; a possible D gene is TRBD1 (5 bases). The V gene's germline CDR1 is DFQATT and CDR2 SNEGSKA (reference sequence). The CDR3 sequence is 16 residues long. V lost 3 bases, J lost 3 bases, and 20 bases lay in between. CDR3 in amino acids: CSASDAGRSRHTEAFF. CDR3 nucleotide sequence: TGCAGTGCTAGCGATGCAGGGAGAAGTAGGCACACTGAAGCTTTCTTT.

This CDR3 is CASSYSTNSNQPQHF. The CDR3 DNA reads as TGTGCCAGCAGTTACTCGACGAATAGCAATCAGCCCCAGCATTTT. The rearrangement links TRBV6-5 to TRBJ1-5, with D uncertain. The CDR3 runs 15 residues. Trimming cost V 0 bases and J 0 bases, with 6 bases left between them. Germline loops: CDR1 MNHEY, CDR2 SVGAGI.

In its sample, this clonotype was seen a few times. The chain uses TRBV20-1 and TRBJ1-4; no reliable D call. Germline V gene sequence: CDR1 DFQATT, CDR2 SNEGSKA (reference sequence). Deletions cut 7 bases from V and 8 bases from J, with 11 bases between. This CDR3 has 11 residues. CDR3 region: CSVMYGEKLFF. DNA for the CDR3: TGCAGTGTTATGTACGGGGAAAAACTGTTTTTT.

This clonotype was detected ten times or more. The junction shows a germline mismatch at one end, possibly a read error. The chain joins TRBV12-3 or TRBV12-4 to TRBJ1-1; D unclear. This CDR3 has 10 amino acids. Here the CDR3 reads CASGEYGPIF. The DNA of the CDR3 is TGTGCCAGCGGGGAGTACGGACCAATCTTT.

The CDR3 DNA is TGTGCCAGCAGTTACTCGACAACATCTAGCAATCAGCCCCAGCATTTT. Its protein is CASSYSTTSSNQPQHF. This sequence joins TRBV6-2 or TRBV6-3 and TRBJ1-5, with D unresolved. Trimming left V 0 bases short and J 0 bases short, with 9 bases between. The CDR3 totals 16 residues. From germline, CDR1 is MNHEY and CDR2 SVGEGT.

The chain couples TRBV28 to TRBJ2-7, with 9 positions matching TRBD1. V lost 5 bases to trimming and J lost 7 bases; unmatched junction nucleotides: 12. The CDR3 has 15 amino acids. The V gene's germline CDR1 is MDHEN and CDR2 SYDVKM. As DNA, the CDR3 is TGTGCCAGCAGTGGGGGACAGGGAGTCTTGTGGGAGCAGTACTTC. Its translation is CASSGGQGVLWEQYF.

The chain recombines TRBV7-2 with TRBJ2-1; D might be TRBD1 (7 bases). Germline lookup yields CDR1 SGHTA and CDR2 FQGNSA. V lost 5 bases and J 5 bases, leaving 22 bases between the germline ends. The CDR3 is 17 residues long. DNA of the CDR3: TGTGCCAGCAGCGAATCAAGGTGGAGGGGGCACAACAATGAGCAGTTCTTC. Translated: CASSESRWRGHNNEQFF.

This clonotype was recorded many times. The CDR3 loop is CANSDRVNTEAFF. Written as DNA, the CDR3 is TGTGCCAACTCGGACAGGGTGAACACTGAAGCTTTCTTT. V usage is TRBV2 and J usage is TRBJ1-1; 8 bases agree with TRBD1. From germline, CDR1 is SNHLY and CDR2 FYNNEI. The CDR3 is 13 residues long. Trimming at V came to 10 bases and at J to 0 bases, leaving 4 bases not matched to a gene.

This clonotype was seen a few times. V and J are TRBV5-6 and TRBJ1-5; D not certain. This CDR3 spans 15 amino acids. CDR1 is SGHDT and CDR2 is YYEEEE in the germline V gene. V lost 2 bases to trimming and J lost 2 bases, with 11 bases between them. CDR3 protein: CASSFRGYGNQPQHF. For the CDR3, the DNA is TGTGCCAGCAGCTTTCGGGGTTATGGCAATCAGCCCCAGCATTTT. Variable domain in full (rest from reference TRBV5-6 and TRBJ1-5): DAGVTQSPTHLIKTRGQQVTLRCSPKSGHDTVSWYQQALGQGPQFIFQYYEEEERQRGNFPDRFSGHQFPNYSSELNVNALLLGDSALYLCASSFRGYGNQPQHFGDGTRLSIL.

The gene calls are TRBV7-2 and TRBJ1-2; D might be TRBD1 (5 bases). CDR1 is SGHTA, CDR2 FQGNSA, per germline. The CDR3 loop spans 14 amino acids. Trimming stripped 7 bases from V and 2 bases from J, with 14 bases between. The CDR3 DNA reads TGTGCCAGCACCCACCAGGGCGGCAACTATGGCTACACCTTC. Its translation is CASTHQGGNYGYTF.

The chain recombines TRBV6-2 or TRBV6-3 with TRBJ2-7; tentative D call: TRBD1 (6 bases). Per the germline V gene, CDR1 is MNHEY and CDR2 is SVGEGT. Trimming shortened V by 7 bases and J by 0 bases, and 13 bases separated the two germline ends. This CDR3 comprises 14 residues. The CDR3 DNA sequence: TGTGCCAGCACCAGGGGCGGCAGCTCCTACGAGCAGTACTTC. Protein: CASTRGGSSYEQYF.

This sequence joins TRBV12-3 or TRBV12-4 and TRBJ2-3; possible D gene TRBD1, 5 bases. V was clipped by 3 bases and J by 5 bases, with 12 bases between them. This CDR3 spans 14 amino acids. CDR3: CASSFAQGVDTQYF. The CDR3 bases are TGTGCCAGCAGTTTTGCCCAGGGTGTAGATACGCAGTATTTT.

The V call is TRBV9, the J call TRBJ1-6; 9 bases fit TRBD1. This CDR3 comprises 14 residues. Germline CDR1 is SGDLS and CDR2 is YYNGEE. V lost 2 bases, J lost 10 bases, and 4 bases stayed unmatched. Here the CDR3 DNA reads TGTGCCAGCAGCGTCAGACAGGGGGACTCACCCCTCCACTTT. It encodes CASSVRQGDSPLHF.

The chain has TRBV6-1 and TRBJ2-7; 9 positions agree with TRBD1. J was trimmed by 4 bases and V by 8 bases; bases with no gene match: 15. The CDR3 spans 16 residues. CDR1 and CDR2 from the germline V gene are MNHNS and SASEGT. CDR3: CASYSNRDRETYEQYF. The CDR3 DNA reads TGTGCCAGCTACTCAAACCGGGACAGGGAGACTTACGAGCAGTACTTC.